This T cell receptor beta chain came from a study of T cell responses to AZD1222 COVID-19 vaccine (dated by TCRdb to about 2021). About the full investigation: AZD1222 recipients with second doses at about 4 weeks or about 12 weeks were pooled, because spike-specific TCR depth and breadth did not differ between schedules. Trial participants were enrolled by age into 18-55, 56-69 and 70-plus year subgroups, with roughly 160, 29 and 62 TCR-sequenced participants respectively. TCR sequencing covered about 230 trial participants: around 210 given two doses of AZD1222 and 26 given two doses of MenACWY control vaccine.

The time point label, read with the paper, signifies: baseline before first vaccination. Vaccinee samples were obtained from the UK trials COV001 and COV002, which included a single-blind randomized controlled phase 2/3 trial of AZD1222 (ChAdOx1 nCoV-19) in healthy adults. Trial participant PBMC samples were collected at day 0 and day 28 after the second dose for TCRbeta chain sequencing. The CDR3 regions of human TCRbeta chains were subjected to immunosequencing. Concerning the study's data processing: Repertoire TCRs were matched against a reference library of SARS-CoV-2-specific TCRs generated with the MIRA antigen-specificity platform. Breadth meant the fraction of unique TCRs that were SARS-CoV-2-associated, whereas depth meant the fraction of total T cells that were SARS-CoV-2-associated. Each spike-specific TCR was assigned to its reactive spike region and to a CD4 or CD8 class using the MIRA data. Log10-transformed breadth and depth values were compared by one-way ANOVA with Sidak's multiple comparisons tests. This is the immuneACCESS table as TCRdb keeps it, with only in-frame sequences that have V and J called. A part of the clones is gone; compared with another copy, unresolved V genes explain less than half, and the rest is unexplained. D and trimming were read from the DNA, whereas the V and J calls and clone size are those reported in that table. This sample gives under 150,000 clones in total; around 91% of them show up just once. Of the sample, 5.2% is held by the ten largest clones.

Study-wide conclusions, independent of this receptor: Conclusions about previously exposed vaccinees are limited because only six or seven AZD1222 recipients were SARS-CoV-2 seropositive at baseline. No day 14 peak-response samples were available, so repertoires were characterized only after the peak T cell response. The 56-69-year group was small, and its depth increase did not reach significance, likely because of low power. A significant rise in spike-specific TCR breadth and depth was observed after two AZD1222 doses relative to day 0 and relative to MenACWY recipients. Reportedly, almost half of the unique spike-specific TCRs recognized epitopes lying outside the regions that are mutated in the B.1.351 and B.1.1.7 variants. Most participants were white British and females outnumbered males, and the authors suggested that clonal diversity may have been underestimated. The vaccine-associated CD4 TCRs covered the entire spike protein, and the dominant responses fell in regions 160-218 and 743-854.

The CDR3 starts with the cysteine, ends with the phenylalanine, and has 15 residues. Only the CDR3 DNA is retained, 45 bases long and in frame from the first base. The trim is 0 bases for V and 6 bases for J, with a gap of 17 bases between the germline ends. Taken from the germline V gene, the CDR1 and CDR2 loops are SQVTM and ANQGSEA. About this clone: The antigen this receptor binds is unknown. No much larger clone exists at a distance of one base, and base qualities are not known.

This receptor was taken from an adult in good health. The material was peripheral blood, obtained on day 0 of AZD1222 vaccination. Recombination connected TRBV29-1 to TRBJ1-2; TRBD1 is a possible D gene, resting on 6 matching bases. The CDR3 protein: CSVEDSGAKDHGYTF. The DNA sequence reads TGCAGCGTTGAAGATTCAGGGGCAAAGGATCATGGCTACACCTTC. With all but the CDR3 taken from the reference TRBV29-1 and TRBJ1-2 genes, the full variable domain is: SAVISQKPSRDICQRGTSLTIQCQVDSQVTMMFWYRQQPGQSLTLIATANQGSEATYESGFVIDKFPISRPNLTFSTLTVSNMSPEDSSIYLCSVEDSGAKDHGYTFGSGTRLTVV.